This T cell receptor (beta chain) was sequenced during a study of blood T cell repertoires in COVID-19. The wider study: The analysed material was cDNA or gDNA that came from T cells, B-cell-depleted T cells, or PBMCs.

The ends were cut back, 0 bases at V and 8 bases at J, with 10 bases in the middle. The length of the CDR3 is 13 residues. The germline V gene encodes CDR1 MNHEY and CDR2 SVGEGT. TCRdb's copy holds only in-frame clones and misses some; the assay was immunoSEQ multiplex PCR. The sample lists around 260,000 clones, roughly nine tenths occurring once. Specimen: peripheral blood. The TCR comes from a man younger than 35 with active or convalescent COVID-19. This chain uses TRBV6-2 or TRBV6-3 with TRBJ1-2; no clear D gene. The CDR3 here is CASSYSLTGGYTF. CDR3 bases: TGTGCCAGCAGTTACTCCCTGACGGGGGGCTACACCTTC.